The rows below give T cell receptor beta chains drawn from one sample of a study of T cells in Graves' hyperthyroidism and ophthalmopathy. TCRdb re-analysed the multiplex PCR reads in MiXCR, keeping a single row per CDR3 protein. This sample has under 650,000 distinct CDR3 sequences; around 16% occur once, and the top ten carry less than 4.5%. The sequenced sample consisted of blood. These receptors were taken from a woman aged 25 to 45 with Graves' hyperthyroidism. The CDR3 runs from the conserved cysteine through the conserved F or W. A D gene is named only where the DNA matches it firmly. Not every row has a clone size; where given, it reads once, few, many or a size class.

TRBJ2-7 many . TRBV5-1 CASSLVAGDYEQYF TGCGCCAGCAGCTTGGTGGCGGGCGATTACGAGCAGTACTTC
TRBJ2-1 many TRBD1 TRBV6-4 CASSDGTGNKPEEQFF TGTGCCAGCAGTGACGGGACAGGGAATAAACCCGAGGAGCAGTTCTTC
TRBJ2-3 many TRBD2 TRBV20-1 CSALASGSVPDTQYF TGCAGTGCTCTCGCTAGCGGGAGTGTCCCAGATACGCAGTATTTT
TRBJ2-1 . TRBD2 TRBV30 CASQTSGRNNEQFF TGTGCCTCCCAGACTAGCGGGCGGAACAATGAGCAGTTCTTC
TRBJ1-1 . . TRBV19 CASSPTTAMNTEAFF TGTGCCAGTAGTCCGACGACAGCAATGAACACTGAAGCTTTCTTT
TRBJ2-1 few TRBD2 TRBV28 CASSLIAGVVYEQFF TGTGCCAGCAGTTTAATAGCGGGAGTGGTCTATGAGCAGTTCTTC
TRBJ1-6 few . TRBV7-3 CASSPREGSPLHF TGTGCCAGCAGCCCCCGGGAGGGTTCACCCCTCCACTTT
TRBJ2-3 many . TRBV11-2 CASSPLSVDTQYF TGTGCCAGCAGCCCTCTTAGTGTAGATACGCAGTATTTT
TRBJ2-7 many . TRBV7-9 CASSRGLSTYEQYF TGTGCCAGCAGCCGAGGACTCTCTACCTACGAGCAGTACTTC
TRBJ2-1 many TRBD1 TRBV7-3 CASSQDRYNEQFF TGTGCCAGCAGCCAGGACAGGTACAATGAGCAGTTCTTC
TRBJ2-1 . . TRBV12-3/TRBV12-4 CASRDTSGEQFF TGTGCCAGCAGAGATACATCAGGTGAGCAGTTCTTC
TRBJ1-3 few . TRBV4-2 CASSQELQGGGNTIYF TGTGCCAGCAGCCAAGAGCTTCAGGGCGGCGGAAACACCATATATTTT
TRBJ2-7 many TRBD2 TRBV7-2 CASSLQAGEHYEQYF TGTGCCAGCAGCTTGCAAGCGGGAGAACACTACGAGCAGTACTTC
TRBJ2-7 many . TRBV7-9 CASSLGGFDEQYF TGTGCCAGCAGCTTAGGGGGTTTCGACGAGCAGTACTTC
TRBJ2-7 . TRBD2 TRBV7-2 CASGHPTSGISYEQYF TGTGCCAGCGGCCACCCGACTAGCGGGATTTCCTACGAGCAGTACTTC
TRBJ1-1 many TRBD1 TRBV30 CAWTILGTVLNTEAFF TGTGCCTGGACTATCCTCGGGACAGTTTTGAACACTGAAGCTTTCTTT
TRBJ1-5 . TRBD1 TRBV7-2 CASSLRQGAGNQPQHF TGTGCCAGCAGTTTAAGGCAGGGGGCAGGCAATCAGCCCCAGCATTTT
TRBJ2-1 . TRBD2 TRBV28 CASSLLGLAGIYNEQFF TGTGCCAGCAGTTTATTGGGACTAGCGGGAATCTACAATGAGCAGTTCTTC
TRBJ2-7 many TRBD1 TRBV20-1 CSADRGRSEQYF TGCAGTGCTGACAGGGGGCGGTCCGAGCAGTACTTC
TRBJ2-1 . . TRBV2 CASSGGWSYNEQFF TGTGCCAGCAGTGGGGGGTGGTCCTACAATGAGCAGTTCTTC